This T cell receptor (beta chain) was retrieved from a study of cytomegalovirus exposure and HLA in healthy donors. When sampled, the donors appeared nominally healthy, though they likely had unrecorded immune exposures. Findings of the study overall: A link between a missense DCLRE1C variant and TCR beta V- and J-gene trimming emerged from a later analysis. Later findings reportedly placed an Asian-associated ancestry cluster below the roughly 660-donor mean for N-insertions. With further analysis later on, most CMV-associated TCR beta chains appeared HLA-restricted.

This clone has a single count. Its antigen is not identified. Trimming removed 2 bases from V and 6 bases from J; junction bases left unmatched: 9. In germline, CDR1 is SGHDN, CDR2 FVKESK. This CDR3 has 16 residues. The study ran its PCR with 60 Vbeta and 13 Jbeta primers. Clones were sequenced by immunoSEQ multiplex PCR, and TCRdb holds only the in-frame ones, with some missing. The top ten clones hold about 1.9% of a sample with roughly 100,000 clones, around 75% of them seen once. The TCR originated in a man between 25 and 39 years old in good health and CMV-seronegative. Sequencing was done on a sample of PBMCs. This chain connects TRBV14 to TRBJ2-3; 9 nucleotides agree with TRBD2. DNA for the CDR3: TGTGCCAGCAGCCAAAGCGGGAGGTTTGGAATGGATACGCAGTATTTT. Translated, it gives CASSQSGRFGMDTQYF.